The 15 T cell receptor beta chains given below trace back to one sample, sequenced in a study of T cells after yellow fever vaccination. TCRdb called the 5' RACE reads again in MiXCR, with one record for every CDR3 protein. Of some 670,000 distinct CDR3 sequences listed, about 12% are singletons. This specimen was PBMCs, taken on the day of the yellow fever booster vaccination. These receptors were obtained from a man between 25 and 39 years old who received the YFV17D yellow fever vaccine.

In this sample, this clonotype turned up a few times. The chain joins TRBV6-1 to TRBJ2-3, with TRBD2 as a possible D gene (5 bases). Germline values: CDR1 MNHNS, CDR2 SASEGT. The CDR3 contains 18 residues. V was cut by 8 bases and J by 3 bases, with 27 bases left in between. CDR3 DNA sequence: TGTGCCAGCCGCCACTTACCTACAGCCAAAAGGGAGACAGATACGCAGTATTTT. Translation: CASRHLPTAKRETDTQYF.

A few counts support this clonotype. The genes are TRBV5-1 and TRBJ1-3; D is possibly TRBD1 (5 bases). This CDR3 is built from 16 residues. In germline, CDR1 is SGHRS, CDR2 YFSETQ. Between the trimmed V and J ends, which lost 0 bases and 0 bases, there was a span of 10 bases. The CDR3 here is CASSLEGRSSGNTIYF. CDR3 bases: TGCGCCAGCAGCTTGGAGGGGCGAAGCTCTGGAAACACCATATATTTT. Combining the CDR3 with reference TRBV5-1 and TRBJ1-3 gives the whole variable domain KAGVTQTPRYLIKTRGQQVTLSCSPISGHRSVSWYQQTPGQGLQFLFEYFSETQRNKGNFPGRFSGRQFSNSRSEMNVSTLELGDSALYLCASSLEGRSSGNTIYFGEGSWLTVV.

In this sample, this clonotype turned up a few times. In DNA, the CDR3 is TGTGCCAGCAGTTACTCGGAAGGCGGTGAAGCTTTCTTT. Protein: CASSYSEGGEAFF. The chain joins TRBV6-5 to TRBJ1-1; no clear D gene. CDR3 size: 13 residues. V was clipped by 0 bases and J by 7 bases, with 9 bases between them. Per the germline V gene, CDR1 is MNHEY and CDR2 is SVGAGI.

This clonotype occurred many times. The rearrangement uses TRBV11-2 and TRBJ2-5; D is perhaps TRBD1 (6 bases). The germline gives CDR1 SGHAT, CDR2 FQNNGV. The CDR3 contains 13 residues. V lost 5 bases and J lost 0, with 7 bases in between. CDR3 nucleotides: TGTGCCAGCAGCCAGGGGTACCAAGAGACCCAGTACTTC. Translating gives CASSQGYQETQYF.

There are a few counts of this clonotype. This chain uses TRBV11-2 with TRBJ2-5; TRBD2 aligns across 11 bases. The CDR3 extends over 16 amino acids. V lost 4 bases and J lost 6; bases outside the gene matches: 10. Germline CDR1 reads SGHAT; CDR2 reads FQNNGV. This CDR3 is CASSSTSGRGGQTQYF. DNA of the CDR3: TGTGCCAGCAGCTCAACTAGCGGGAGAGGCGGGCAGACCCAGTACTTC. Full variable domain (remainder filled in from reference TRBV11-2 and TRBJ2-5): EAGVAQSPRYKIIEKRQSVAFWCNPISGHATLYWYQQILGQGPKLLIQFQNNGVVDDSQLPKDRFSAERLKGVDSTLKIQPAKLEDSAVYLCASSSTSGRGGQTQYFGPGTRLLVL.

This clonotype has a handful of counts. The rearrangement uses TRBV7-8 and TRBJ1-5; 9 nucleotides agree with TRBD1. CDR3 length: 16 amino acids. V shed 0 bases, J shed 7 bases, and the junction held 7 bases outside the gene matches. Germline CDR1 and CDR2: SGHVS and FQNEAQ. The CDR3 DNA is TGTGCCAGCAGCTTAGCGGGACAGGGAGGACGACAGCCCCAGCATTTT. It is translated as CASSLAGQGGRQPQHF.

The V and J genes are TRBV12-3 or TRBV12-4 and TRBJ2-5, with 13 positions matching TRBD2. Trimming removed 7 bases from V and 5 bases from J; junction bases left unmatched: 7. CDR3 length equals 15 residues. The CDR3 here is CASTRTSGRRETQYF. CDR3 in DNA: TGTGCCAGCACCCGGACTAGCGGGAGACGCGAGACCCAGTACTTC.

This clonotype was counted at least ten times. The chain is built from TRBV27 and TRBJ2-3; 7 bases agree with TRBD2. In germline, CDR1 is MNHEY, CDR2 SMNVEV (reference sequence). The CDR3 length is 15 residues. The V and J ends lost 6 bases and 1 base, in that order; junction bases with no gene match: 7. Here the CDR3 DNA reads TGTGCCAGCAGCCTCAGAGGGAGGGGCACAGATACGCAGTATTTT. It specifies CASSLRGRGTDTQYF.

CDR3 sequence (DNA): TGTGCCACCGCGGGACAGGTTACAGATACGCAGTATTTT. This gives the protein CATAGQVTDTQYF. The J gene is TRBJ2-3, the V gene TRBV24-1; 8 bases are a match to TRBD1. CDR1 KGHDR and CDR2 SFDVKD come from the germline V gene. The V segment lost 9 bases and the J segment 3 bases; nucleotides outside the gene matches: 4. The length of the CDR3 is 13 residues.

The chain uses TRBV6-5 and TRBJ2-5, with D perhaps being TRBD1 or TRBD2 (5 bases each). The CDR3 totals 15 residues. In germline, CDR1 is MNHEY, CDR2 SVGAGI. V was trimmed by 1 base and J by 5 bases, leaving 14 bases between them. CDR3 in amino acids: CASSYLPGTDETQYF. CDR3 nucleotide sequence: TGTGCCAGCAGTTACTTGCCCGGGACGGACGAGACCCAGTACTTC.

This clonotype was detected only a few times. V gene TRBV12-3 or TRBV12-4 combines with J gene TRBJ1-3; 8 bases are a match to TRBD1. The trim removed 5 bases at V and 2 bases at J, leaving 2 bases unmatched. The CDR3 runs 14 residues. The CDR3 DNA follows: TGTGCCAGCAGTCCACAGGGGGCTGGAAACACCATATATTTT. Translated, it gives CASSPQGAGNTIYF.

The DNA for the CDR3 is TGTGCCAGCAGGGACATGGGCGGGAGGGTGGATGAGCAGTTCTTC. Its translation is CASRDMGGRVDEQFF. The J gene is TRBJ2-1, the V gene TRBV7-2, with 9 positions matching TRBD2. The germline V gene has CDR1 SGHTA and CDR2 FQGNSA. V gave up 6 bases and J gave up 8 bases; unmatched junction bases: 11. The CDR3 extends over 15 amino acids.

CDR3 region: CSAPRTSGRSGEQYF. The CDR3, as DNA: TGCAGTGCTCCTAGGACTAGCGGGAGGAGCGGCGAGCAGTACTTC. J is TRBJ2-7 and V is TRBV20-1; 14 bases align to TRBD2. The V segment lost 5 bases and the J segment 6 bases; nucleotides outside the gene matches: 9. Germline V CDR1 and CDR2: DFQATT, SNEGSKA (reference sequence). The CDR3 has 15 residues.

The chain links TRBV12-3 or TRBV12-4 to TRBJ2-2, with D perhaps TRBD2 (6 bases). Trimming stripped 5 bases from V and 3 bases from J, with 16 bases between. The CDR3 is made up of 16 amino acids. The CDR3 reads CASSEMSGPHTGELFF. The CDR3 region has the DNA TGTGCCAGCAGTGAAATGAGCGGGCCCCACACCGGGGAGCTGTTTTTT.

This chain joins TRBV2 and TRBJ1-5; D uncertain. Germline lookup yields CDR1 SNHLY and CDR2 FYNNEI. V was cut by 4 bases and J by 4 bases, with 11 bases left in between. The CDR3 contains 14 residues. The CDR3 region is CASSGLSGNQPQHF. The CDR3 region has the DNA TGTGCCAGCAGTGGCCTGTCGGGGAATCAGCCCCAGCATTTT.